Listed below are T cell receptor beta chains from one sample, sequenced in a study of OX40 agonist ivuxolimab in advanced cancers. Sequencing used immunoSEQ multiplex PCR; TCRdb keeps in-frame clones, though not all of them. The table includes roughly 75,000 clones, more than 90% detected once. The input for sequencing was CD4+ or CD8+ T cells sorted from blood, taken in a trial of the OX40 agonist ivuxolimab. These receptors were collected from an adult with an advanced solid tumor such as melanoma, head and neck, liver or kidney cancer. Both conserved end residues are part of each CDR3. The D gene is left open where the match is weak. Some rows mark clone size as missing; the rest say once, few, many or name a class of expanded clone.

j_gene: TRBJ2-5; abundance: .; len: 16; v_gene: TRBV2; d_gene: TRBD2; CDR3nt: TGTGCCAGCAGTGAAGCGGGGACTAGCGGGACGGTGGCCCAGTACTTC; CDR3aa: CASSEAGTSGTVAQYF
j_gene: TRBJ2-7; abundance: .; len: 14; v_gene: TRBV7-9; d_gene: TRBD1; CDR3nt: TGTGCCAGCAGCTCGGGACAGGGGTCCTACGAGCAGTACTTC; CDR3aa: CASSSGQGSYEQYF
j_gene: TRBJ2-2; abundance: .; len: 18; v_gene: TRBV28; d_gene: TRBD2; CDR3nt: TGTGCCAGCAGTTCGGCCGGTGCGGGGGGGCCGAACACCGGGGAGCTGTTTTTT; CDR3aa: CASSSAGAGGPNTGELFF
j_gene: TRBJ1-5; abundance: .; len: 15; v_gene: TRBV6-5; d_gene: .; CDR3nt: TGTGCCAGCAGTAACGGGTTTTTAGACAGGCAGCCCCAGCATTTT; CDR3aa: CASSNGFLDRQPQHF
j_gene: TRBJ1-1; abundance: .; len: 13; v_gene: TRBV29-1; d_gene: TRBD1; CDR3nt: TGCAGCGTTGAGTCCCAGGGGGGAACTGAAGCTTTCTTT; CDR3aa: CSVESQGGTEAFF
j_gene: TRBJ2-1; abundance: .; len: 18; v_gene: TRBV4-3; d_gene: TRBD2; CDR3nt: TGCGCCAGCAGCCCCGAGAGCGGGAGGGCCACCCCCTACAATGAGCAGTTCTTC; CDR3aa: CASSPESGRATPYNEQFF
j_gene: TRBJ2-5; abundance: .; len: 16; v_gene: TRBV7-2; d_gene: TRBD1; CDR3nt: TGTGCCAGCAGCTTAGGCCAGGGGGCAGGGTCGGAGACCCAGTACTTC; CDR3aa: CASSLGQGAGSETQYF
j_gene: TRBJ2-2; abundance: .; len: 14; v_gene: TRBV29-1; d_gene: TRBD1; CDR3nt: TGCAGCGTAAGGACAGGGGGAGGCACCGGGGAGCTGTTTTTT; CDR3aa: CSVRTGGGTGELFF
j_gene: TRBJ2-4; abundance: .; len: 13; v_gene: TRBV6-6; d_gene: TRBD2; CDR3nt: TGTGCCAGCAGTTACTCGACAGCGGGAGTCTTGTACTTC; CDR3aa: CASSYSTAGVLYF
j_gene: TRBJ2-7; abundance: .; len: 13; v_gene: TRBV5-1; d_gene: .; CDR3nt: TGCGCCAGCAGCTTGAGTGGCCCCTACGAGCAGTACTTC; CDR3aa: CASSLSGPYEQYF
j_gene: TRBJ2-7; abundance: .; len: 14; v_gene: TRBV18; d_gene: TRBD2; CDR3nt: TGTGCCAGCTCACCAGGGGGGGGGTACCGGGAGCAGTACTTC; CDR3aa: CASSPGGGYREQYF
j_gene: TRBJ1-5; abundance: .; len: 15; v_gene: TRBV18; d_gene: .; CDR3nt: TGTGCCAGCTCACCATTAGACGACAGGAACCAGCCCCAGCATTTT; CDR3aa: CASSPLDDRNQPQHF
j_gene: TRBJ1-1; abundance: .; len: 15; v_gene: TRBV7-2; d_gene: TRBD1; CDR3nt: TGTGCCAGCAGCGCGGGACAGGGGGGAGTCACTGAAGCTTTCTTT; CDR3aa: CASSAGQGGVTEAFF
j_gene: TRBJ2-2; abundance: .; len: 16; v_gene: TRBV25-1; d_gene: TRBD2; CDR3nt: TGTGCCAGCAGTGAGCCGGGACTAGCGGGAGCCGGGGAGCTGTTTTTT; CDR3aa: CASSEPGLAGAGELFF
j_gene: TRBJ1-1; abundance: .; len: 13; v_gene: TRBV5-6; d_gene: .; CDR3nt: TGTGCCAGCAGCTTGTGGGGGCGGACTGAAGCTTTCTTT; CDR3aa: CASSLWGRTEAFF
j_gene: TRBJ1-2; abundance: .; len: 14; v_gene: TRBV19; d_gene: TRBD1; CDR3nt: TGTGCCAGCACCGGGACAGGGGACGGCTATGGCTACACCTTC; CDR3aa: CASTGTGDGYGYTF
j_gene: TRBJ1-2; abundance: .; len: 14; v_gene: TRBV6-5; d_gene: TRBD1; CDR3nt: TGTGCCAGCAGTTACTTTGACAGGGGAAGCGGCTACACCTTC; CDR3aa: CASSYFDRGSGYTF
j_gene: TRBJ2-4; abundance: .; len: 15; v_gene: TRBV7-7; d_gene: .; CDR3nt: TGTGCCAGCAGCTTTACGGTTGGGGCCAAAAACATTCAGTACTTC; CDR3aa: CASSFTVGAKNIQYF
j_gene: TRBJ1-2; abundance: few; len: 13; v_gene: TRBV5-1; d_gene: .; CDR3nt: TGCGCCAGCAGCTTGCAGGCTGACTATGGCTACACCTTC; CDR3aa: CASSLQADYGYTF
j_gene: TRBJ2-7; abundance: once; len: 16; v_gene: TRBV5-1; d_gene: .; CDR3nt: TGCGCCAGCAGCTGGGGGGTCGGGGGAGCGTCCTACGAGCAGTACTTC; CDR3aa: CASSWGVGGASYEQYF
j_gene: TRBJ2-5; abundance: .; len: 15; v_gene: TRBV18; d_gene: .; CDR3nt: TGTGCCAGCTCACCATCGAGGGCAGACCAAGAGACCCAGTACTTC; CDR3aa: CASSPSRADQETQYF
j_gene: TRBJ1-1; abundance: .; len: 14; v_gene: TRBV28; d_gene: TRBD1; CDR3nt: TGTGCCAGCAGGACCCAGGGGGCTAGCACTGAAGCTTTCTTT; CDR3aa: CASRTQGASTEAFF
j_gene: TRBJ2-2; abundance: .; len: 16; v_gene: TRBV7-8; d_gene: .; CDR3nt: TGTGCCAGCAGCTTTAGCGGTGGGGGCGTAACCGGGGAGCTGTTTTTT; CDR3aa: CASSFSGGGVTGELFF
j_gene: TRBJ2-7; abundance: .; len: 15; v_gene: TRBV7-3; d_gene: TRBD1; CDR3nt: TGTGCCAGCAGCTTAGGGCTGACAGGGGATTACGAGCAGTACTTC; CDR3aa: CASSLGLTGDYEQYF
j_gene: TRBJ2-7; abundance: .; len: 13; v_gene: TRBV7-3; d_gene: .; CDR3nt: TGTGCCAGCAGCTTAGGGGTGGAGGACAGGCAGTACTTC; CDR3aa: CASSLGVEDRQYF
j_gene: TRBJ1-3; abundance: .; len: 16; v_gene: TRBV29-1; d_gene: .; CDR3nt: TGCAGCGTGGGGAGCGGGTTTGAGGGAGATGGAAACACCATATATTTT; CDR3aa: CSVGSGFEGDGNTIYF
j_gene: TRBJ2-2; abundance: few; len: 15; v_gene: TRBV19; d_gene: .; CDR3nt: TGTGCCAGTAGGAGTTCAGGGGCCGGCACCGGGGAGCTGTTTTTT; CDR3aa: CASRSSGAGTGELFF
j_gene: TRBJ2-5; abundance: .; len: 14; v_gene: TRBV7-2; d_gene: .; CDR3nt: TGTGCCAGCAGCCAACGGGACTTTTTGCAGACCCAGTACTTC; CDR3aa: CASSQRDFLQTQYF
j_gene: TRBJ1-1; abundance: .; len: 14; v_gene: TRBV9; d_gene: .; CDR3nt: TGTGCCAGCAGCGTGATAACAGATAACACTGAAGCTTTCTTT; CDR3aa: CASSVITDNTEAFF
j_gene: TRBJ2-3; abundance: .; len: 14; v_gene: TRBV9; d_gene: .; CDR3nt: TGTGCCAGCAGCGTTGACCCGGGCATAGATACGCAGTATTTT; CDR3aa: CASSVDPGIDTQYF
j_gene: TRBJ2-2; abundance: .; len: 15; v_gene: TRBV5-1; d_gene: .; CDR3nt: TGCGCCAGCAGCTTGGCTCTGACTCCCGACGGGGAGCTGTTTTTT; CDR3aa: CASSLALTPDGELFF
j_gene: TRBJ2-2; abundance: .; len: 15; v_gene: TRBV11-3; d_gene: .; CDR3nt: TGTGCCAGCAGCTTTTTGGCTAAAAACACCGGGGAGCTGTTTTTT; CDR3aa: CASSFLAKNTGELFF
j_gene: TRBJ1-1; abundance: .; len: 12; v_gene: TRBV6-1; d_gene: .; CDR3nt: TGTGCCAGCAGTGACAGGGGTTATGGAGCTTTCTTT; CDR3aa: CASSDRGYGAFF
j_gene: TRBJ2-3; abundance: .; len: 16; v_gene: TRBV28; d_gene: TRBD1; CDR3nt: TGTGCCAGCAGTTTCGGCGGGACAGGGGGCTTGGATACGCAGTATTTT; CDR3aa: CASSFGGTGGLDTQYF
j_gene: TRBJ2-7; abundance: .; len: 15; v_gene: TRBV18; d_gene: .; CDR3nt: TGTGCCAGCTCACCACCGTCCGACAGACGGCTCGAGCAGTACTTC; CDR3aa: CASSPPSDRRLEQYF
j_gene: TRBJ1-3; abundance: once; len: 15; v_gene: TRBV28; d_gene: .; CDR3nt: TGTGCCAGCAGTTTGGACGTCCTCTCTGGAAACACCATATATTTT; CDR3aa: CASSLDVLSGNTIYF
j_gene: TRBJ2-7; abundance: .; len: 12; v_gene: TRBV6-1; d_gene: .; CDR3nt: TGTGCCAGCAGTGAGAGCTCCTACGAGCAGTACTTC; CDR3aa: CASSESSYEQYF
j_gene: TRBJ2-5; abundance: .; len: 15; v_gene: TRBV9; d_gene: TRBD2; CDR3nt: TGTGCCAGCAGCGTAGGACTAGCGGGAGGAGAGACCCAGTACTTC; CDR3aa: CASSVGLAGGETQYF
j_gene: TRBJ1-2; abundance: .; len: 14; v_gene: TRBV4-1; d_gene: .; CDR3nt: TGCGCCAGCAGCCGAGGGGGGGGAGTCTATGGCTACACCTTC; CDR3aa: CASSRGGGVYGYTF